The next 20 T cell receptor beta chains were all read from a single sample in a study of CD8+ T cells in alopecia areata. Investigators isolated RNA and reverse transcribed it into cDNA to act as the sequencing template. The protocol was immunoSEQ multiplex PCR, while the TCRdb copy is restricted to in-frame clones and leaves out a portion. This repertoire holds over 100,000 clones, and none appear only once. The material sequenced was lesional skin. Receptor source: a C3H/HeJ mouse with alopecia areata. The MHC haplotype recorded for the strain is H2-k.

A note on this clone: The listed genes are named as in mouse. The read is 4 residues too short to cover the CDR3 end, so that end is filled in from the germline J gene. The chain uses TRBV19 and TRBJ2-3; 12 positions agree with TRBD2. Germline assignment: CDR1 FNHDT and CDR2 SITEND (reference sequence). The CDR3 spans 15 residues. The ends lost 3 bases at V and 3 bases at J; junction bases unmatched: 2. The chain's CDR3 is CASSKDWGGAETLYF. Incomplete CDR3 DNA: TGTGCCAGCAGTAAGGACTGGGGGGGAGCAGAA.

A remark on this clone: Here the gene names and germline are mouse. Coverage ceases 4 residues before the CDR3 finishes, and the germline J gene fills in the end. The chain carries TRBV13-1 and TRBJ2-5, with a tentative D call TRBD1 (5 bases). V lost 1 base, J lost 0 bases, and 9 bases lay in between. Germline V gene sequence: CDR1 NSHNY, CDR2 SYGAGN. This CDR3 is built from 15 residues. The CDR3 DNA, read in part, is TGTGCCAGCAGTGATTCCTCAGGGAACCAAGAC. Encoded protein: CASSDSSGNQD. The full CDR3 is CASSDSSGNQDTQYF.

This clone was detected only a few times. At residue 11, the TCRdb amino acid sequence and the translated nucleotide sequence differ, so the protein here is the DNA translation. The genes and germline here are from mouse. The observed sequence ends 3 residues before the CDR3 terminus, with the missing tail filled in from the germline J gene. The chain combines TRBV13-2 with TRBJ1-3; 7 bases match TRBD1. Germline V lookup: CDR1 NNHNN, CDR2 SYGAGS (reference sequence). V shed 5 bases, J shed 2 bases, and the junction held 4 bases outside the gene matches. The CDR3 spans 14 residues. The sequenced part of the CDR3 DNA is TGTGCCAGCGGGAGGGACAGTGCTGGAAATACG. Its protein product is CASGRDSAGNT. The entire CDR3 sequence reads CASGRDSAGNTLYF.

This clone was detected ten times or more. The gene names given are mouse names. The read falls 4 residues short of the CDR3 end, and the missing part is taken from the germline J gene. This sequence joins TRBV13-3 and TRBJ2-2; 11 nucleotides match TRBD1. The CDR3 is 15 residues long. CDR1 is NNHDY and CDR2 is SYVADS in the germline V gene. V trimming: 6 bases; J trimming: 3 bases; junction bases outside the gene matches: 4. The part of the CDR3 DNA that was read is TGTGCCAGCACCCCGGGACAGGGGGACACCGGG. Translating gives CASTPGQGDTG. In full, the CDR3 reads CASTPGQGDTGQLYF.

The table lists this clone with many counts. The genes and germline here are from mouse. The read ends 4 residues shy of where the CDR3 ends; the end is completed using the germline J gene. The V call is TRBV19, the J call TRBJ2-5, with 7 bases aligning to TRBD1. V dropped 5 bases and J dropped 2; count of bases not matched to a gene: 2. This CDR3 spans 13 amino acids. Looked up from germline, CDR1 is FNHDT and CDR2 is SITEND (reference sequence). The sequenced CDR3 bases are TGTGCCAGCAGCGGGACAGTCCAAGAC. Encoded protein: CASSGTVQD. The entire CDR3 reads CASSGTVQDTQYF.

In regard to this clone: The germline and genes are mouse ones. The read ends 4 residues before the CDR3 terminus; that terminus is restored from the germline J gene. The chain joins TRBV1 to TRBJ2-1; D is possibly TRBD1 (5 bases). Trimming took 0 bases from V and 4 from J, leaving 10 bases between them. CDR1 is NSQYPW, CDR2 LRSPGD, per germline (reference sequence). This CDR3 has 15 residues. The sequenced CDR3 bases are TGCACCTGCAGTGCAGATGACAGAATATATGCT. As protein: CTCSADDRIYA. The full CDR3 sequence reads CTCSADDRIYAEQFF.

There are a few counts of this clone. The listed genes are named as in mouse. CDR3 DNA (partial): TGTGCCAGCAATCCCGACTGGGGGGAAAATCAAAAC. Residues: CASNPDWGENQN. The complete CDR3 reads CASNPDWGENQNTLYF. The rearrangement links TRBV19 to TRBJ2-4; 10 nucleotides align to TRBD2. The sequenced fragment ends 4 residues before the CDR3 boundary, so the rest is inferred from the germline J gene. V shed 6 bases and J 2 bases; nucleotides not matched to a gene: 9. This CDR3 region has 16 residues. Germline assignment: CDR1 FNHDT and CDR2 SITEND (reference sequence).

This clone was observed at least ten times. All gene names here are mouse names. From the germline J gene comes the end of the CDR3, since the read stops 4 residues before it. The V call is TRBV13-3, the J call TRBJ2-5, with D tentatively TRBD2 (6 bases). Germline assignment: CDR1 NNHDY and CDR2 SYVADS. The CDR3 loop spans 16 amino acids. V lost 1 base to trimming and J lost 0 bases, with 12 bases between them. The DNA read from the CDR3 is TGTGCCAGCAGTGATACCCTGACTGGAAACCAAGAC. Translation gives CASSDTLTGNQD. The whole CDR3 protein is CASSDTLTGNQDTQYF.

Regarding this clone: Any gene name here is a mouse gene name. The read halts 4 residues ahead of the CDR3 end, with the missing end drawn from the germline J gene. V usage is TRBV13-3 and J usage is TRBJ2-5; 11 nucleotides match TRBD2. After removal of 6 bases from V and 0 bases from J, the junction contained 6 bases not matched to a gene. The CDR3 has 16 amino acids. Germline CDR1 NNHDY, CDR2 SYVADS. CDR3 loop: CASTSRDWGNQDTQYF. The sequenced part of the CDR3 DNA is TGTGCCAGCACTTCCCGGGACTGGGGGAACCAAGAC.

The table lists this clone with a few counts. TCRdb's protein does not match the DNA translation at residue 13; the protein provided is translated from the DNA. Gene names are the mouse ones. CDR3 sequence: CASSEGTGFSGNTLYF. The sequenced CDR3 bases are TGTGCCAGCAGTGAAGGGACAGGCTTTTCTGGAAATACG. This sequence joins TRBV13-3 and TRBJ1-3, with TRBD1 matching over 8 bases. The sequenced fragment ends 3 residues before the CDR3 boundary, so the rest is inferred from the germline J gene. J lost 0 bases, V lost 2 bases, and 4 bases had no gene match. The length of the CDR3 is 16 residues. Germline V CDR1 and CDR2: NNHDY, SYVADS.

Details on this clone: Any gene name here is a mouse gene name. The read ends 4 residues before the CDR3 terminus; that terminus is restored from the germline J gene. V is TRBV13-3 and J is TRBJ2-7; weak D call: TRBD2 (6 bases). The CDR3 totals 12 residues. The V gene lost 9 bases and the J gene lost 0 bases, with 10 bases spanning the gap. CDR1 and CDR2 from the germline V gene are NNHDY and SYVADS. The chain's CDR3 is CATGTFSYEQYF. The CDR3 DNA, read in part, is TGTGCCACTGGGACTTTCTCCTAT.

This clone was counted only a few times. Any gene name here is a mouse gene name. The DNA ends 4 residues before the CDR3 does, and the rest of the CDR3 is filled in from the germline J gene. The chain recombines TRBV19 with TRBJ2-2, with 9 bases lining up with TRBD2. J gave up 1 base and V 3 bases, and 4 bases lay outside the gene matches. From germline, CDR1 is FNHDT and CDR2 SITEND (reference sequence). CDR3 length equals 16 residues. The CDR3 sequence: CASSNRLGENTGQLYF. The DNA read from the CDR3 is TGTGCCAGCAGTAATCGACTGGGGGAAAACACCGGG.

For this clone: Gene names refer to mouse genes. Read coverage stops 4 residues before the CDR3 terminus; the germline J gene supplies the remainder. The V call is TRBV13-3, the J call TRBJ1-4; 8 nucleotides align to TRBD1. Germline V CDR1 and CDR2: NNHDY, SYVADS. Trimming at V came to 5 bases and at J to 6 bases, leaving 9 bases not matched to a gene. CDR3 size: 15 residues. The CDR3 is CASRPTGGVYERLFF. The sequenced CDR3 bases are TGTGCCAGCAGGCCTACAGGGGGTGTCTACGAA.

Comments on this clone: Mouse names are used for the genes. Read sequence stops 4 residues before the CDR3 end, and the germline J gene provides the missing end. The chain recombines TRBV1 with TRBJ2-7; TRBD2 is a possible D gene (9 bases). V gave up 3 bases and J gave up 3 bases, with 18 bases separating them. There are 16 residues in the CDR3. CDR1 is NSQYPW and CDR2 is LRSPGD in the germline V gene (reference sequence). The CDR3 protein is CTCSATGAGLGYEQYF. The CDR3 bases that were read are TGCACCTGCAGTGCGACAGGGGCGGGACTGGGCTAT.

In this sample, this clone turned up a few times. Here the gene names and germline are mouse. The read gets to within 4 residues of the CDR3 end, and the germline J gene fills in the rest. The rearrangement links TRBV1 to TRBJ1-4, with D maybe TRBD1 (6 bases). CDR3 size: 15 residues. Trimming cost V 4 bases and J 0 bases, with 9 bases left between them. From germline, CDR1 is NSQYPW and CDR2 LRSPGD (reference sequence). CDR3 DNA, as far as it was read: TGCACCTGCAGTGTCAGGGGTATTTCCAACGAA. Amino acids: CTCSVRGISNE. The entire CDR3 protein is CTCSVRGISNERLFF. The full variable domain, in which reference TRBV1 and TRBJ1-4 provide the parts outside the CDR3, is VTLLEQNPRWRLVPRGQAVNLRCILKNSQYPWMSWYQQDLQKQLQWLFTLRSPGDKEVKSLPGADYLATRVTDTELRLQVANMSQGRTLYCTCSVRGISNERLFFGHGTKLSVL.

Regarding this clone: Here the gene names and germline are mouse. The covered CDR3 bases are TGTGCCAGCGGTGACCGGACAACCCCAAACTCC. It specifies CASGDRTTPNS. The entire CDR3 reads CASGDRTTPNSDYTF. The chain links TRBV13-2 to TRBJ1-2; tentative D call: TRBD1 (5 bases). The CDR3 end falls 4 residues outside the read, so it is completed with the germline J gene. V lost 2 bases and J 0 bases, leaving 11 bases between the germline ends. Germline CDR1 and CDR2: NNHNN and SYGAGS (reference sequence). This CDR3 is built from 15 residues.

The table lists this clone with a few counts. The listed genes are named as in mouse. The observed sequence ends 4 residues before the CDR3 terminus, with the missing tail filled in from the germline J gene. This chain links TRBV13-1 with TRBJ1-4; 7 bases fit TRBD1. Germline CDR1 and CDR2: NSHNY and SYGAGN. The junction had 2 bases not matched to a gene; V was cut back by 6 bases and J by 0 bases. This CDR3 contains 14 residues. CDR3: CASTGTVSNERLFF. CDR3 DNA (partial): TGTGCCAGCACCGGGACAGTTTCCAACGAA.

A remark on this clone: At residue 13, TCRdb's protein is not the same as the translated DNA, so the protein here was read from the DNA. Genes and germline come from the mouse. The CDR3 is cut off 3 residues early in the read; its end comes from the germline J gene. The chain carries TRBV1 and TRBJ1-6, with TRBD1 matching over 11 bases. TRBJ1-6 is an ORF for which the function is uncertain. J gave up 7 bases and V 3 bases, and 5 bases lay outside the gene matches. Per germline, CDR1 NSQYPW and CDR2 LRSPGD (reference sequence). The length of the CDR3 is 16 residues. CDR3 amino acids: CTCSADRDRGNSPLYF. The covered CDR3 bases are TGCACCTGCAGTGCCGACCGGGACAGGGGGAATTCGCCC.

Regarding this clone: TCRdb's protein and the DNA translation differ at residue 12; the protein here comes from the DNA. Mouse names are used for the genes. The read ends 3 residues early relative to the CDR3; the germline J gene fills the gap. The gene calls are TRBV19 and TRBJ1-3; 8 bases are a match to TRBD1. The CDR3 is made up of 15 amino acids. The germline V gene has CDR1 FNHDT and CDR2 SITEND (reference sequence). V lost 5 bases, J lost 0 bases, and 4 bases stayed unmatched. The CDR3 bases that were read are TGTGCCAGCAGGGACAGGGAGAATTCTGGAAATACG. This encodes CASRDRENSGNT. The CDR3 reads in full as CASRDRENSGNTLYF.

The table lists this clone with a few counts. Mouse gene names apply. The sequence runs out 4 residues before the end of the CDR3; the remainder is reconstructed from the germline J gene. This rearrangement joins TRBV13-3 to TRBJ2-2; D remains ambiguous. Trimming removed 4 bases from V and 4 bases from J, with 5 bases in between. Germline lookup yields CDR1 NNHDY and CDR2 SYVADS. This CDR3 spans 12 amino acids. The CDR3 sequence is CASSPSTGQLYF. The CDR3 bases that were read are TGTGCCAGCAGTCCCTCCACCGGG.